This TCR beta chain came from a study of blood T cell repertoires in COVID-19. Trimming left V 1 base short and J 0 bases short, with 9 bases between. This CDR3 has 15 amino acids. Germline V gene lookup returns CDR1 KGHSH and CDR2 LQKENI. The data were produced by immunoSEQ multiplex PCR, yet TCRdb's version contains in-frame clones alone and is incomplete. The sample shows about 310,000 clones, 90% of them seen only once. This chain joins TRBV18 and TRBJ2-5; D remains ambiguous. The sequence was obtained from a woman aged 18-35 years with acute COVID-19. The sequenced sample was PBMCs or T cells enriched from blood (not recorded which). Here the CDR3 reads CASSPRAAYQETQYF. CDR3 in DNA: TGTGCCAGCTCACCACGGGCAGCTTACCAAGAGACCCAGTACTTC.